This TCR beta chain stems from a study of T cell changes during pregnancy in multiple sclerosis. Clones were sequenced by immunoSEQ multiplex PCR, and TCRdb holds only the in-frame ones, with some missing. The sample contains 15,000 to 20,000 clones, 85% to 90% of which appear only once. CDR1 is SEHNR, CDR2 FQNEAQ, per germline (reference sequence). The CDR3 length is 14 residues. The V and J ends lost 5 bases and 0 bases respectively, with 8 bases between them. The genes are TRBV7-9 and TRBJ1-3; D remains ambiguous. The starting material was CD8+ T cells from peripheral blood mononuclear cells, obtained in the third trimester of pregnancy. This receptor was identified in a female donor in good health, enrolled as a control in a pregnancy study. CDR3 sequence (DNA): TGTGCCAGCAGCGCTAAGAGCTCTGGAAACACCATATATTTT. Translation: CASSAKSSGNTIYF.